This paragraph reports one TCR beta chain. The data stem from a study of OX40 agonist ivuxolimab in advanced cancers. TCRdb's copy holds only in-frame clones and misses some; the assay was immunoSEQ multiplex PCR. The table records 70,000 to 80,000 clones, around 85% of them present only once. Germline lookup yields CDR1 SEHNR and CDR2 FQNEAQ (reference sequence). V lost 4 bases and J 9 bases, leaving 13 bases between the germline ends. This CDR3 region has 13 residues. This clonotype originated in an adult with an advanced solid tumor such as melanoma, head and neck, liver or kidney cancer. The chain links TRBV7-9 to TRBJ2-1, with D perhaps TRBD1 (5 bases). This sample comprised CD4+ or CD8+ T cells sorted from blood, obtained in a trial of the OX40 agonist ivuxolimab. The CDR3 spells CASSSTGAVEQFF. DNA of the CDR3: TGTGCCAGCAGCTCTACTGGGGCGGTTGAGCAGTTCTTC.